This T cell receptor beta chain stems from a study of control samples from healthy donors and cancer patients. The count of this clone is one. V was cut by 0 bases and J by 9 bases, with 10 bases left in between. The length of the CDR3 is 13 residues. In germline, CDR1 is SGHNT, CDR2 YYREEE (reference sequence). Using immunoSEQ multiplex PCR, the repertoire was profiled, and TCRdb retains in-frame clones only, with some absent. The repertoire includes 90,000 or so clones, roughly nine tenths of them detected once, and about 15% sits in the top ten. V and J are TRBV5-4 and TRBJ2-1, with D uncertain. The material sequenced was blood. This receptor was obtained from a woman aged 70-85 years in good health. CDR3 loop: CASSLALGGEQFF. For the CDR3, the DNA is TGTGCCAGCAGCTTGGCTTTGGGCGGTGAGCAGTTCTTC.